Included here is one T cell receptor beta chain sequence, with context. These data come from a study of blood T cell repertoires in COVID-19. The CDR3 spans 15 residues. Germline CDR1 SGDLS, CDR2 YYNGEE. J gave up 5 bases and V 3 bases, and 7 bases lay outside the gene matches. Only in-frame clones appear in the TCRdb table, and some are missing; sequencing was by immunoSEQ multiplex PCR. The sample contains 160,000 or so clones, 90% of which appear only once. The rearrangement links TRBV9 to TRBJ2-5; 10 positions agree with TRBD2. What was sequenced was peripheral blood. This TCR came from a man aged 55 to 70 with active or convalescent COVID-19. CDR3 sequence (DNA): TGTGCCAGCAGCGCAATAGCGGGAGGAATTGAGACCCAGTACTTC. As protein: CASSAIAGGIETQYF.